The source of this TCR beta chain is a study of T cell responses to AZD1222 COVID-19 vaccine. Whole-study findings and limits: Repertoires were collected only later (after the peak T cell response had occurred). Spike was spanned by vaccine-associated CD4 TCRs, which were dominant at 160-218 and 743-854. Clonal diversity was possibly underestimated, and the donors were mostly white British, with more females. Rises in breadth and depth of Spike-specific TCRs came after two AZD1222 doses.

Comments on this clone: The antigen is unknown.

The assay was immunoSEQ multiplex PCR, and TCRdb's table has in-frame clones only and misses some. The table records 50,000 to 70,000 clones, 85% to 90% of them present only once. Sequences were derived from peripheral blood, sampled on day 0 of MenACWY control vaccination. The TCR sequence derives from an adult in good health.

This CDR3 is CASSYSKHEQYF. DNA for the CDR3: TGTGCCAGCAGTTACTCGAAACACGAGCAGTACTTC. V and J are TRBV6-2 or TRBV6-3 and TRBJ2-7; D remains unclear. The germline V and J ends were trimmed by 0 bases and 5 bases, with 5 bases remaining between them. Germline loops: CDR1 MNHEY, CDR2 SVGEGT. The CDR3 runs to 12 residues.